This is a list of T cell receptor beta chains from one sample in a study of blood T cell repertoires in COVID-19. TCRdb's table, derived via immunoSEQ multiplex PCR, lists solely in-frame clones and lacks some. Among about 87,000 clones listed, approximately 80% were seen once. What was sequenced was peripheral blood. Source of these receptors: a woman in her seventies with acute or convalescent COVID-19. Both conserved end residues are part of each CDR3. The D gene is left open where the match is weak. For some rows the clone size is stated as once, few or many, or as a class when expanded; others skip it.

CDR3aa: CASSGEGRVDYGYTF
CDR3nt: TGTGCCAGCAGCGGGGAGGGGAGGGTGGACTATGGCTACACCTTC
abundance: .
v_gene: TRBV6-4
j_gene: TRBJ1-2
d_gene: .

CDR3aa: CASSDGQSRTKQFF
CDR3nt: TGCGCCAGCAGTGATGGACAAAGTAGAACTAAGCAGTTCTTC
abundance: .
v_gene: TRBV10-1
j_gene: TRBJ2-1
d_gene: .

CDR3aa: CASHRQGNEQYF
CDR3nt: TGTGCCAGCCACAGACAGGGCAACGAGCAGTACTTC
abundance: .
v_gene: TRBV28
j_gene: TRBJ2-7
d_gene: TRBD1

CDR3aa: CASSPFGGLSYEQYF
CDR3nt: TGTGCCAGCAGCCCTTTTGGGGGACTCTCCTACGAGCAGTACTTC
abundance: .
v_gene: TRBV7-2
j_gene: TRBJ2-7
d_gene: .

CDR3aa: CASSESGTVNTEAFF
CDR3nt: TGTGCCAGCAGTGAGTCCGGGACAGTGAACACTGAAGCTTTCTTT
abundance: .
v_gene: TRBV6-4
j_gene: TRBJ1-1
d_gene: TRBD1

CDR3aa: CASTPGGPIYGYTF
CDR3nt: TGTGCCAGCACCCCAGGGGGTCCTATCTATGGCTACACCTTC
abundance: once
v_gene: TRBV25-1
j_gene: TRBJ1-2
d_gene: TRBD1

CDR3aa: CASSLEGVEYFF
CDR3nt: TGTGCCAGCAGCTTAGAGGGAGTCGAGTATTTCTTT
abundance: .
v_gene: TRBV11-2
j_gene: TRBJ1-1
d_gene: .

CDR3aa: CASKRTGGYEQFF
CDR3nt: TGTGCCAGCAAAAGGACAGGGGGCTATGAGCAGTTCTTC
abundance: .
v_gene: TRBV27
j_gene: TRBJ2-1
d_gene: TRBD1

CDR3aa: CASSQRSHRGNTIYF
CDR3nt: TGTGCCAGCAGCCAAAGATCGCACAGGGGAAACACCATATATTTT
abundance: .
v_gene: TRBV3-1/TRBV3-2
j_gene: TRBJ1-3
d_gene: .

CDR3aa: CASSPTPDRGSEQFF
CDR3nt: TGTGCCAGCTCACCAACCCCGGACAGGGGGAGTGAGCAGTTCTTC
abundance: .
v_gene: TRBV18
j_gene: TRBJ2-1
d_gene: TRBD1

CDR3aa: CASSLIGNQETQYF
CDR3nt: TGTGCCAGCAGTTTAATCGGGAACCAAGAGACCCAGTACTTC
abundance: .
v_gene: TRBV28
j_gene: TRBJ2-5
d_gene: .

CDR3aa: CAIDRSSGNTIYF
CDR3nt: TGTGCCATCGACAGGAGCTCTGGAAACACCATATATTTT
abundance: .
v_gene: TRBV2
j_gene: TRBJ1-3
d_gene: .

CDR3aa: CASSVSGTGIEQYF
CDR3nt: TGTGCCAGCAGCGTCTCCGGGACAGGGATCGAGCAGTACTTC
abundance: .
v_gene: TRBV9
j_gene: TRBJ2-7
d_gene: TRBD1

CDR3aa: CASSFGGSRATGAFF
CDR3nt: TGCGCCAGCAGCTTCGGAGGTTCGAGAGCCACTGGGGCTTTCTTT
abundance: .
v_gene: TRBV5-1
j_gene: TRBJ1-1
d_gene: .

CDR3aa: CASSLSAAGGDTQYF
CDR3nt: TGTGCCAGCAGCTTAAGCGCTGCGGGGGGGGATACGCAGTATTTT
abundance: .
v_gene: TRBV7-3
j_gene: TRBJ2-3
d_gene: TRBD2

CDR3aa: CASSQGTAGANVLTF
CDR3nt: TGTGCCAGCAGCCAAGGTACAGCTGGGGCCAACGTCCTGACTTTC
abundance: few
v_gene: TRBV3-1/TRBV3-2
j_gene: TRBJ2-6
d_gene: .

CDR3aa: CASSEGDRVTGELFF
CDR3nt: TGTGCCAGCAGTGAAGGGGACAGGGTCACCGGGGAGCTGTTTTTT
abundance: .
v_gene: TRBV25-1
j_gene: TRBJ2-2
d_gene: TRBD1

CDR3aa: CASSVDQGVLVYEQYF
CDR3nt: TGTGCCAGCAGTGTAGATCAAGGGGTCTTAGTGTACGAGCAGTACTTC
abundance: .
v_gene: TRBV6-1
j_gene: TRBJ2-7
d_gene: .

CDR3aa: CASRLGALGGEKLFF
CDR3nt: TGTGCCAGCAGACTGGGGGCCCTTGGCGGGGAAAAACTGTTTTTT
abundance: .
v_gene: TRBV27
j_gene: TRBJ1-4
d_gene: .

CDR3aa: CASRGGIGKINSPLHF
CDR3nt: TGTGCCAGCAGGGGAGGGATCGGGAAGATTAATTCACCCCTCCACTTT
abundance: .
v_gene: TRBV28
j_gene: TRBJ1-6
d_gene: .

CDR3aa: CASSLVATGVYEQYF
CDR3nt: TGTGCCAGCAGCTTAGTAGCGACAGGGGTCTACGAGCAGTACTTC
abundance: .
v_gene: TRBV7-2
j_gene: TRBJ2-7
d_gene: TRBD1

CDR3aa: CASRETGGNGYTF
CDR3nt: TGCGCCAGCAGAGAGACAGGGGGGAATGGCTACACCTTC
abundance: .
v_gene: TRBV4-1
j_gene: TRBJ1-2
d_gene: TRBD1

CDR3aa: CASSPRDSLSIQYF
CDR3nt: TGTGCCAGCAGTCCACGGGACAGTCTAAGCATTCAGTACTTC
abundance: .
v_gene: TRBV28
j_gene: TRBJ2-4
d_gene: TRBD1

CDR3aa: CASSQQIRDSPLHF
CDR3nt: TGTGCCAGCAGCCAACAGATCCGGGATTCACCCCTCCACTTT
abundance: once
v_gene: TRBV3-1/TRBV3-2
j_gene: TRBJ1-6
d_gene: .

CDR3aa: CSASSGIQPQHF
CDR3nt: TGCAGTGCTAGTTCGGGGATTCAGCCCCAGCATTTT
abundance: .
v_gene: TRBV20-1
j_gene: TRBJ1-5
d_gene: .

CDR3aa: CASSPMRGAGVETQYF
CDR3nt: TGTGCCAGCAGCCCTATGCGGGGCGCGGGGGTCGAGACCCAGTACTTC
abundance: .
v_gene: TRBV7-8
j_gene: TRBJ2-5
d_gene: TRBD2

CDR3aa: CASSSSGSRGYTF
CDR3nt: TGTGCCAGCAGCTCATCAGGTTCCCGCGGCTACACCTTC
abundance: .
v_gene: TRBV11-2
j_gene: TRBJ1-2
d_gene: .

CDR3aa: CASTLAGSRQGRLSTNEKLFF
CDR3nt: TGTGCCAGCACCTTGGCCGGGAGTCGACAGGGAAGATTATCAACTAATGAAAAACTGTTTTTT
abundance: .
v_gene: TRBV28
j_gene: TRBJ1-4
d_gene: TRBD1

CDR3aa: CAWSDPGGTNEKLFF
CDR3nt: TGTGCCTGGAGCGACCCGGGGGGGACTAATGAAAAACTGTTTTTT
abundance: once
v_gene: TRBV30
j_gene: TRBJ1-4
d_gene: .

CDR3aa: CASISVRGANYNEQFF
CDR3nt: TGTGCCAGCATTTCCGTCCGGGGGGCCAACTACAATGAGCAGTTCTTC
abundance: .
v_gene: TRBV28
j_gene: TRBJ2-1
d_gene: .

CDR3aa: CASRSAPGVTGNTIYF
CDR3nt: TGCGCCAGCCGCAGCGCTCCCGGGGTAACTGGAAACACCATATATTTT
abundance: .
v_gene: TRBV10-2
j_gene: TRBJ1-3
d_gene: .

CDR3aa: CASSPGGAMNTEAFF
CDR3nt: TGTGCCAGCAGTCCTGGGGGGGCGATGAACACTGAAGCTTTCTTT
abundance: .
v_gene: TRBV2
j_gene: TRBJ1-1
d_gene: .

CDR3aa: CAIKTSPNEQFF
CDR3nt: TGTGCCATCAAGACTAGCCCCAATGAGCAGTTCTTC
abundance: .
v_gene: TRBV10-3
j_gene: TRBJ2-1
d_gene: TRBD2

CDR3aa: CASKMTGEDGYTF
CDR3nt: TGTGCCAGCAAGATGACAGGGGAAGATGGCTACACCTTC
abundance: .
v_gene: TRBV27
j_gene: TRBJ1-2
d_gene: TRBD1

CDR3aa: CASSFLGDTGELFF
CDR3nt: TGTGCCAGCAGTTTTTTAGGGGACACCGGGGAGCTGTTTTTT
abundance: .
v_gene: TRBV28
j_gene: TRBJ2-2
d_gene: .

CDR3aa: CASSDFRETEAFF
CDR3nt: TGCGCCAGCTCTGACTTCAGGGAAACTGAAGCTTTCTTT
abundance: few
v_gene: TRBV10-2
j_gene: TRBJ1-1
d_gene: .

CDR3aa: CASTTGGTYTEAFF
CDR3nt: TGCGCCAGTACGACAGGGGGGACTTACACTGAAGCTTTCTTT
abundance: few
v_gene: TRBV5-1
j_gene: TRBJ1-1
d_gene: TRBD1

CDR3aa: CASSLDSYTEAFF
CDR3nt: TGCGCCAGCAGCTTGGACAGCTACACTGAAGCTTTCTTT
abundance: few
v_gene: TRBV5-1
j_gene: TRBJ1-1
d_gene: .

CDR3aa: CASSLYGSGGLTDTQYF
CDR3nt: TGTGCCAGCAGCTTATACGGTAGCGGGGGCCTCACAGATACGCAGTATTTT
abundance: .
v_gene: TRBV7-3
j_gene: TRBJ2-3
d_gene: TRBD2

CDR3aa: CASSLNINQGAAYGYTF
CDR3nt: TGTGCCAGCTCACTAAATATAAACCAGGGGGCCGCCTATGGCTACACCTTC
abundance: .
v_gene: TRBV18
j_gene: TRBJ1-2
d_gene: TRBD1

CDR3aa: CASSLGQPVDYGYTF
CDR3nt: TGTGCCAGCAGCTTAGGACAGCCGGTCGATTATGGCTACACCTTC
abundance: .
v_gene: TRBV11-3
j_gene: TRBJ1-2
d_gene: .

CDR3aa: CASTSGLNYGYTF
CDR3nt: TGTGCCAGCACGTCAGGCTTGAACTATGGCTACACCTTC
abundance: .
v_gene: TRBV28
j_gene: TRBJ1-2
d_gene: .

CDR3aa: CARRQLNLDGYTF
CDR3nt: TGTGCCAGGAGACAGTTAAACCTCGATGGCTACACCTTC
abundance: .
v_gene: TRBV6-4
j_gene: TRBJ1-2
d_gene: .

CDR3aa: CASSKAALNNEQFF
CDR3nt: TGTGCCAGCAGCAAAGCGGCACTAAACAATGAGCAGTTCTTC
abundance: .
v_gene: TRBV21-1
j_gene: TRBJ2-1
d_gene: .

CDR3aa: CAGHRGDYGYTF
CDR3nt: TGTGCCGGACACAGGGGTGACTATGGCTACACCTTC
abundance: .
v_gene: TRBV2
j_gene: TRBJ1-2
d_gene: TRBD1

CDR3aa: CASSLNGADRGLGYTF
CDR3nt: TGTGCCAGCAGCTTAAATGGAGCAGACAGGGGGCTTGGCTACACCTTC
abundance: .
v_gene: TRBV7-3
j_gene: TRBJ1-2
d_gene: TRBD1

CDR3aa: CASSLGGALNEQFF
CDR3nt: TGTGCCAGCAGCTTGGGCGGGGCCTTGAATGAGCAGTTCTTC
abundance: few
v_gene: TRBV5-4
j_gene: TRBJ2-1
d_gene: .

CDR3aa: CATSDPGTGVEKLFF
CDR3nt: TGTGCCACCAGTGATCCCGGGACAGGTGTTGAAAAACTGTTTTTT
abundance: .
v_gene: TRBV24-1
j_gene: TRBJ1-4
d_gene: TRBD1

CDR3aa: CSATGQTEAFF
CDR3nt: TGCAGCGCTACAGGTCAAACTGAAGCTTTCTTT
abundance: .
v_gene: TRBV29-1
j_gene: TRBJ1-1
d_gene: .

CDR3aa: CASSKRGTGELFF
CDR3nt: TGTGCCAGTAGCAAAAGGGGAACCGGGGAGCTGTTTTTT
abundance: .
v_gene: TRBV19
j_gene: TRBJ2-2
d_gene: .

CDR3aa: CATSRDPTGTGTNTGELFF
CDR3nt: TGTGCCACCAGCAGAGACCCGACCGGGACAGGGACGAACACCGGGGAGCTGTTTTTT
abundance: .
v_gene: TRBV15
j_gene: TRBJ2-2
d_gene: TRBD1

CDR3aa: CASLTGSEAFF
CDR3nt: TGTGCCAGCCTGACAGGGTCTGAAGCTTTCTTT
abundance: .
v_gene: TRBV19
j_gene: TRBJ1-1
d_gene: TRBD1

CDR3aa: CASSGGTGTQYF
CDR3nt: TGTGCCAGCAGTGGCGGGACTGGTACGCAGTATTTT
abundance: .
v_gene: TRBV2
j_gene: TRBJ2-3
d_gene: .

CDR3aa: CAWNPGHTEAFF
CDR3nt: TGTGCCTGGAATCCTGGCCACACTGAAGCTTTCTTT
abundance: .
v_gene: TRBV30
j_gene: TRBJ1-1
d_gene: .

CDR3aa: CASSLGGTVFSVEYGYTF
CDR3nt: TGTGCCAGCAGTTTGGGGGGGACGGTGTTTTCGGTGGAGTATGGCTACACCTTC
abundance: .
v_gene: TRBV28
j_gene: TRBJ1-2
d_gene: .

CDR3aa: CASSLRKGGAAFF
CDR3nt: TGTGCCAGCAGTTTAAGAAAAGGGGGCGCAGCTTTCTTT
abundance: .
v_gene: TRBV12-3/TRBV12-4
j_gene: TRBJ1-1
d_gene: TRBD1

CDR3aa: CSTYTGGSEAFF
CDR3nt: TGCAGCACCTACACGGGGGGCAGTGAAGCTTTCTTT
abundance: .
v_gene: TRBV29-1
j_gene: TRBJ1-1
d_gene: .

CDR3aa: CASGETGQGFYEQYF
CDR3nt: TGTGCCAGCGGGGAAACGGGACAGGGATTCTACGAGCAGTACTTC
abundance: .
v_gene: TRBV6-5
j_gene: TRBJ2-7
d_gene: TRBD1

CDR3aa: CASSEPRDSPNEKLFF
CDR3nt: TGTGCCAGCAGTGAACCGAGGGACAGCCCTAATGAAAAACTGTTTTTT
abundance: .
v_gene: TRBV25-1
j_gene: TRBJ1-4
d_gene: TRBD1

CDR3aa: CASGLSSLENTIYF
CDR3nt: TGTGCTAGTGGTTTGTCTTCATTAGAAAACACCATATATTTT
abundance: .
v_gene: TRBV12-5
j_gene: TRBJ1-3
d_gene: .